This is a list of T cell receptor beta chains from one sample in a study of blood T cell repertoires in COVID-19. The table came from immunoSEQ multiplex PCR; TCRdb's copy has only in-frame clones and leaves some out. The repertoire includes approximately 300,000 clones, roughly 90% of them detected once, and about 5.2% sits in the top ten. The sequenced material came from PBMCs or T cells enriched from blood (not recorded which). Receptors originate from a man aged 55-75 years who had recovered from COVID-19. The CDR3 runs from the conserved cysteine through the conserved F or W. The D gene is left open where the match is weak. For some rows the clone size is stated as once, few or many, or as a class when expanded; others skip it.

clone_size: few; j_call: TRBJ2-1; d_call: TRBD2; v_call: TRBV7-3; cdr3_aa: CASSLGLAGNNEQFF; cdr3_nt: TGTGCCAGCAGCTTGGGACTAGCGGGCAACAATGAGCAGTTCTTC
clone_size: NA; j_call: TRBJ1-1; d_call: TRBD1; v_call: TRBV27; cdr3_aa: CASSGRDRKAFF; cdr3_nt: TGTGCCAGCAGTGGTCGGGACAGAAAAGCTTTCTTT
clone_size: once; j_call: TRBJ2-7; d_call: TRBD2; v_call: TRBV5-1; cdr3_aa: CASSLGGGQSYEQYF; cdr3_nt: TGCGCCAGCAGCTTGGGCGGGGGGCAATCCTACGAGCAGTACTTC
clone_size: NA; j_call: TRBJ1-1; d_call: TRBD1; v_call: TRBV28; cdr3_aa: CASRGNTGDLTEAFF; cdr3_nt: TGTGCCAGCAGGGGGAACACAGGGGACCTCACTGAAGCTTTCTTT
clone_size: NA; j_call: TRBJ2-5; d_call: NA; v_call: TRBV6-5; cdr3_aa: CASRTAGETQYF; cdr3_nt: TGTGCCAGCAGGACGGCGGGGGAGACCCAGTACTTC
clone_size: NA; j_call: TRBJ2-1; d_call: NA; v_call: TRBV18; cdr3_aa: CASSPPAGEQFF; cdr3_nt: TGTGCCAGCTCACCACCGGCGGGTGAGCAGTTCTTC
clone_size: few; j_call: TRBJ1-5; d_call: NA; v_call: TRBV24-1; cdr3_aa: CATSRQNSNQPQHF; cdr3_nt: TGTGCCACCAGTCGACAGAATAGCAATCAGCCCCAGCATTTT
clone_size: NA; j_call: TRBJ2-1; d_call: TRBD2; v_call: TRBV28; cdr3_aa: CASRPGLAGVGEQFF; cdr3_nt: TGTGCCAGCAGGCCGGGACTAGCGGGAGTAGGTGAGCAGTTCTTC
clone_size: NA; j_call: TRBJ2-3; d_call: NA; v_call: TRBV7-3; cdr3_aa: CASSQARVLSPTDTQYF; cdr3_nt: TGTGCCAGCAGCCAAGCCCGGGTACTTTCGCCCACAGATACGCAGTATTTT
clone_size: NA; j_call: TRBJ2-7; d_call: NA; v_call: TRBV7-2; cdr3_aa: CASSSTGTPSYEQYF; cdr3_nt: TGTGCCAGCAGCTCGACCGGGACACCTTCCTACGAGCAGTACTTC
clone_size: NA; j_call: TRBJ2-5; d_call: TRBD2; v_call: TRBV11-3; cdr3_aa: CASSLGIAGGKETQYF; cdr3_nt: TGTGCCAGCAGCTTAGGGATAGCGGGAGGGAAAGAGACCCAGTACTTC
clone_size: NA; j_call: TRBJ2-1; d_call: TRBD2; v_call: TRBV4-1; cdr3_aa: CASSQELAGLYNEQFF; cdr3_nt: TGCGCCAGCAGCCAAGAGTTAGCGGGATTATACAATGAGCAGTTCTTC
clone_size: NA; j_call: TRBJ1-5; d_call: TRBD1; v_call: TRBV2; cdr3_aa: CASRIQGVRNQPQHF; cdr3_nt: TGTGCCAGCAGGATACAGGGGGTCCGGAATCAGCCCCAGCATTTT
clone_size: NA; j_call: TRBJ1-1; d_call: NA; v_call: TRBV5-1; cdr3_aa: CASSLMGGDTEAFF; cdr3_nt: TGCGCCAGCAGCTTAATGGGAGGGGACACTGAAGCTTTCTTT
clone_size: NA; j_call: TRBJ1-1; d_call: NA; v_call: TRBV7-3; cdr3_aa: CASSLTPGVGAFF; cdr3_nt: TGTGCCAGCAGCTTAACTCCGGGGGTAGGAGCTTTCTTT
clone_size: NA; j_call: TRBJ1-1; d_call: TRBD1; v_call: TRBV4-2; cdr3_aa: CASSHPGQGGTEAFF; cdr3_nt: TGTGCCAGCAGCCACCCCGGACAGGGGGGCACTGAAGCTTTCTTT
clone_size: NA; j_call: TRBJ1-2; d_call: NA; v_call: TRBV28; cdr3_aa: CGPGGYTF; cdr3_nt: TGTGGACCCGGGGGCTACACCTTC
clone_size: NA; j_call: TRBJ1-1; d_call: NA; v_call: TRBV5-1; cdr3_aa: CASRPTRDLNTEAFF; cdr3_nt: TGCGCCAGCAGACCTACAAGGGACTTGAACACTGAAGCTTTCTTT
clone_size: NA; j_call: TRBJ1-5; d_call: TRBD1; v_call: TRBV2; cdr3_aa: CASNRGGRDQPQHF; cdr3_nt: TGTGCCAGCAATAGAGGGGGCAGAGATCAGCCCCAGCATTTT
clone_size: NA; j_call: TRBJ2-7; d_call: NA; v_call: TRBV6-2/TRBV6-3; cdr3_aa: CASSYSIQLSYEQYF; cdr3_nt: TGTGCCAGCAGTTACTCCATACAGCTCTCCTACGAGCAGTACTTC
clone_size: NA; j_call: TRBJ1-2; d_call: NA; v_call: TRBV9; cdr3_aa: CASYGQGPANYGYTF; cdr3_nt: TGTGCCAGCTACGGGCAGGGCCCCGCAAACTATGGCTACACCTTC
clone_size: NA; j_call: TRBJ1-5; d_call: TRBD1; v_call: TRBV28; cdr3_aa: CASSLTGQGDQPQHF; cdr3_nt: TGTGCCAGCAGTCTGACCGGACAGGGGGATCAGCCCCAGCATTTT
clone_size: once; j_call: TRBJ1-1; d_call: NA; v_call: TRBV30; cdr3_aa: CAWKSSTEAFF; cdr3_nt: TGTGCCTGGAAATCCAGCACTGAAGCTTTCTTT
clone_size: few; j_call: TRBJ2-1; d_call: TRBD2; v_call: TRBV28; cdr3_aa: CASSLWLADNEQFF; cdr3_nt: TGTGCCAGCAGTTTATGGCTAGCGGACAATGAGCAGTTCTTC
clone_size: NA; j_call: TRBJ2-7; d_call: NA; v_call: TRBV7-9; cdr3_aa: CASSLVGQSSYEQYF; cdr3_nt: TGTGCCAGCAGCTTAGTAGGACAAAGCTCCTACGAGCAGTACTTC
clone_size: NA; j_call: TRBJ2-5; d_call: TRBD2; v_call: TRBV24-1; cdr3_aa: CATSEHTSGSSETQYF; cdr3_nt: TGTGCCACCAGTGAACATACTAGCGGGAGCAGTGAGACCCAGTACTTC
clone_size: NA; j_call: TRBJ1-2; d_call: TRBD1; v_call: TRBV19; cdr3_aa: CATSRGQGGYGYTF; cdr3_nt: TGTGCCACGAGTCGGGGACAGGGGGGCTATGGCTACACCTTC
clone_size: NA; j_call: TRBJ2-7; d_call: TRBD2; v_call: TRBV18; cdr3_aa: CASSPGSGGPYEQYF; cdr3_nt: TGTGCCAGCTCACCAGGAAGCGGGGGACCCTACGAGCAGTACTTC
clone_size: NA; j_call: TRBJ2-7; d_call: TRBD1; v_call: TRBV28; cdr3_aa: CASSSTGTGGYEQYF; cdr3_nt: TGTGCCAGCAGTTCAACCGGGACAGGGGGCTACGAGCAGTACTTC
clone_size: NA; j_call: TRBJ1-2; d_call: NA; v_call: TRBV10-3; cdr3_aa: CAISDRGNYGYTF; cdr3_nt: TGTGCCATCAGTGATCGGGGTAACTATGGCTACACCTTC
clone_size: NA; j_call: TRBJ1-4; d_call: TRBD1; v_call: TRBV18; cdr3_aa: CASSPPYRGPNEKLFF; cdr3_nt: TGTGCCAGCTCACCACCTTACAGGGGTCCTAATGAAAAACTGTTTTTT
clone_size: NA; j_call: TRBJ2-5; d_call: TRBD1; v_call: TRBV24-1; cdr3_aa: CATSDSTGAQETQYF; cdr3_nt: TGTGCCACCAGTGATTCGACAGGGGCCCAAGAGACCCAGTACTTC
clone_size: few; j_call: TRBJ1-5; d_call: NA; v_call: TRBV18; cdr3_aa: CASSLGADNQPQHF; cdr3_nt: TGTGCCAGCTCTTTAGGGGCGGACAATCAGCCCCAGCATTTT
clone_size: few; j_call: TRBJ1-3; d_call: NA; v_call: TRBV21-1; cdr3_aa: CASSKWGRGSKGNTIYF; cdr3_nt: NA
clone_size: NA; j_call: TRBJ1-2; d_call: NA; v_call: TRBV20-1; cdr3_aa: CSASGASGNYGYTF; cdr3_nt: TGCAGTGCTAGTGGCGCTTCGGGTAACTATGGCTACACCTTC
clone_size: NA; j_call: TRBJ1-5; d_call: NA; v_call: TRBV27; cdr3_aa: CASSSRRGNQPQHF; cdr3_nt: TGTGCCAGCAGCTCGCGGAGGGGCAATCAGCCCCAGCATTTT
clone_size: NA; j_call: TRBJ1-2; d_call: NA; v_call: TRBV3-1/TRBV3-2; cdr3_aa: CASSQDHGYGYTF; cdr3_nt: TGTGCCAGCAGCCAAGATCACGGCTATGGCTACACCTTC
clone_size: NA; j_call: TRBJ2-5; d_call: NA; v_call: TRBV7-9; cdr3_aa: CASSPDRSKRHF; cdr3_nt: TGTGCCAGCAGCCCCGACAGAAGTAAGAGGCACTTC
clone_size: few; j_call: TRBJ1-5; d_call: NA; v_call: TRBV6-5; cdr3_aa: CASSYFGRGQPQHF; cdr3_nt: TGTGCCAGCAGTTATTTTGGTAGGGGACAGCCCCAGCATTTT
clone_size: NA; j_call: TRBJ2-5; d_call: TRBD1; v_call: TRBV7-9; cdr3_aa: CASWTGAQETQYF; cdr3_nt: TGTGCCAGTTGGACAGGCGCACAAGAGACCCAGTACTTC
clone_size: NA; j_call: TRBJ2-5; d_call: NA; v_call: TRBV28; cdr3_aa: CASSFTRYQETQYF; cdr3_nt: TGTGCCAGCAGTTTTACTAGGTACCAAGAGACCCAGTACTTC
clone_size: NA; j_call: TRBJ2-1; d_call: NA; v_call: TRBV9; cdr3_aa: CASSVGGVGSFGNEQFF; cdr3_nt: TGTGCCAGCAGCGTAGGGGGAGTCGGGAGCTTTGGCAATGAGCAGTTCTTC
clone_size: NA; j_call: TRBJ2-2; d_call: NA; v_call: TRBV13; cdr3_aa: CASSLRGGNTGELFF; cdr3_nt: TGTGCCAGCAGCCTAAGGGGAGGAAACACCGGGGAGCTGTTTTTT
clone_size: NA; j_call: TRBJ1-6; d_call: TRBD1; v_call: TRBV6-5; cdr3_aa: CASSPDRGSSPLHF; cdr3_nt: TGTGCCAGCAGCCCGGACAGGGGTTCTTCACCCCTCCACTTT
clone_size: NA; j_call: TRBJ2-7; d_call: TRBD1; v_call: TRBV18; cdr3_aa: CASSPGTGLGEQYF; cdr3_nt: TGTGCCAGCTCACCGGGGACAGGTCTGGGCGAGCAGTACTTC
clone_size: NA; j_call: TRBJ1-1; d_call: NA; v_call: TRBV13; cdr3_aa: CASSINQRTEAFF; cdr3_nt: TGTGCCAGCAGCATAAACCAGAGGACTGAAGCTTTCTTT
clone_size: NA; j_call: TRBJ1-1; d_call: TRBD1; v_call: TRBV6-2/TRBV6-3; cdr3_aa: CASSKPTGVTEAFF; cdr3_nt: TGTGCCAGCAGTAAACCCACAGGGGTCACTGAAGCTTTCTTT
clone_size: NA; j_call: TRBJ2-5; d_call: NA; v_call: TRBV7-6; cdr3_aa: CASSLAGAMGETQYF; cdr3_nt: TGTGCCAGCAGCTTAGCAGGGGCGATGGGAGAGACCCAGTACTTC
clone_size: NA; j_call: TRBJ2-2; d_call: TRBD1; v_call: TRBV6-5; cdr3_aa: CASRLGQGRTGELFF; cdr3_nt: TGTGCCAGCAGACTGGGACAGGGGAGGACCGGGGAGCTGTTTTTT
clone_size: NA; j_call: TRBJ1-3; d_call: TRBD1; v_call: TRBV5-1; cdr3_aa: CASSRDRGAGNTIYF; cdr3_nt: TGCGCCAGCAGCCGGGACAGGGGGGCTGGAAACACCATATATTTT